A single sample gave rise to the 21 T cell receptor beta chains below, sequenced in a study of T-cell reconstitution after alpha-beta-depleted transplantation in children. Unique molecular identifiers were incorporated during preparation of the TCRbeta library. TCRdb reanalysed the PCR reads using MiXCR and keeps one entry per CDR3 protein. The sample has 750,000 to 950,000 distinct CDR3 sequences, less than 20% seen once. The sample here was PBMCs, mostly from graft donor cells, taken 360 days after TCRalphabeta/CD19-depleted stem cell transplant. These receptor sequences come from a male patient aged 5 to 17 who had a stem cell transplant for acute lymphoblastic leukemia, so the T cells may come from the graft donor.

The genes are TRBV20-1 and TRBJ2-7; D is undetermined. Between the trimmed V and J ends, which lost 0 bases and 6 bases, there was a span of 6 bases. CDR1 and CDR2 from the germline V gene are DFQATT and SNEGSKA (reference sequence). This CDR3 region has 11 residues. Written as DNA, the CDR3 is TGCAGTGCTAGAGATATGCGCGAGCAGTACTTC. Encoded protein: CSARDMREQYF.

The V call is TRBV11-2, the J call TRBJ2-5; perhaps D is TRBD1 or TRBD2 (5 bases each). Germline-derived CDR1 and CDR2 are SGHAT and FQNNGV. There are 16 residues in the CDR3. The V end was cut by 4 bases, the J end by 0 bases, with 15 bases between. The CDR3 DNA reads TGTGCCAGCAGCTGGGGCCGACTACAAGACCAAGAGACCCAGTACTTC. Its protein product is CASSWGRLQDQETQYF.

The table lists this clonotype with many counts. The chain combines TRBV24-1 with TRBJ2-3, with 8 bases fitting TRBD1. The CDR3 sequence is 17 residues long. Germline V gene lookup returns CDR1 KGHDR and CDR2 SFDVKD. The junction had 10 bases not matched to a gene; V was cut back by 6 bases and J by 0 bases. The CDR3 loop reads CATSKGDRPSSTDTQYF. As DNA, the CDR3 is TGTGCCACCAGTAAGGGGGACAGGCCATCTAGCACAGATACGCAGTATTTT.

Many counts were recorded for this clonotype. The V gene is TRBV5-1, the J gene TRBJ2-1, with a weak D call TRBD2 (5 bases). Trimming stripped 4 bases from V and 4 bases from J, with 15 bases between. Germline CDR1 SGHRS, CDR2 YFSETQ. The CDR3 is 15 amino acids. The CDR3 region has the DNA TGCGCCAGCAGCCCTCTACCGGGAATATACAATGAGCAGTTCTTC. It is translated as CASSPLPGIYNEQFF.

J is TRBJ1-1 and V is TRBV5-8, with D hard to call. Trimming took 0 bases from V and 8 from J, leaving 11 bases between them. The germline CDR1 and CDR2 sequences are SGHTS and YDEGEE. This CDR3 spans 13 amino acids. The CDR3 nucleotides are TGTGCCAGCAGCTTGGTACCCGGGGAAGAAGCTTTCTTT. Its translation: CASSLVPGEEAFF.

This clonotype appeared a single time. The chain recombines TRBV12-3 or TRBV12-4 with TRBJ1-5, with D possibly TRBD1 on 6 matching bases. This CDR3 has 15 residues. V was clipped by 6 bases and J by 1 base, with 13 bases between them. In nucleotides, the CDR3 is TGTGCCAGCAGCCCACAGGGAAACAGCAATCAGCCCCAGCATTTT. Encoded protein: CASSPQGNSNQPQHF.

Turning to this clonotype: The junction shows a germline mismatch at one end, possibly a read error. This rearrangement joins TRBV7-3 to TRBJ2-7, with D unresolved. The CDR3 runs to 10 residues. CDR1 and CDR2 from the germline V gene are SGHTA and FQGTGA. CDR3 region: CASSLKSLHF. In DNA form, the CDR3 reads TGTGCCAGCAGCTTAAAAAGTCTCCACTTC.

V usage is TRBV2 and J usage is TRBJ1-2, with D possibly being TRBD1 (6 bases). Deletions cut 7 bases from V and 6 bases from J, with 24 bases between. The germline gives CDR1 SNHLY, CDR2 FYNNEI. The CDR3 sequence is 16 residues long. The CDR3 region has the DNA TGTGCCAGCATAGGGGCCCGGACAGCCCCGAGGGATGGCTACACCTTC. Encoded protein: CASIGARTAPRDGYTF.

CDR3 loop: CASSYIGTGRKQPQHF. The CDR3, as DNA: TGTGCCAGCAGTTATATTGGCACAGGGCGAAAACAGCCCCAGCATTTT. The gene calls are TRBV6-5 and TRBJ1-5; a possible D gene is TRBD1 (6 bases). V dropped 3 bases and J dropped 7 bases, with 19 bases sitting between them. The CDR3 loop spans 16 amino acids. CDR1 is MNHEY, CDR2 SVGAGI, per germline.

There are many counts of this clonotype. The chain couples TRBV5-1 to TRBJ2-7, with TRBD2 identical over 7 bases. Germline CDR1 and CDR2: SGHRS and YFSETQ. The V segment lost 1 base and the J segment 2 bases; nucleotides outside the gene matches: 3. The CDR3 is 14 amino acids. This chain's CDR3 is CASSLKREAYEQYF. The CDR3 DNA sequence: TGCGCCAGCAGCTTGAAACGGGAGGCCTACGAGCAGTACTTC.

This clonotype was seen a handful of times. CDR3 amino acids: CASSYSILTASGLYNEQFF. The CDR3 DNA sequence: TGTGCCAGCAGTTACTCGATTTTGACCGCTAGCGGGTTATACAATGAGCAGTTCTTC. V usage is TRBV6-5 and J usage is TRBJ2-1; 8 bases are a match to TRBD2. V gave up 0 bases and J gave up 4 bases; unmatched junction bases: 14. CDR3 length equals 19 residues. Per the germline V gene, CDR1 is MNHEY and CDR2 is SVGAGI.

The rearrangement links TRBV12-3 or TRBV12-4 to TRBJ2-7; 14 nucleotides agree with TRBD2. The CDR3 consists of 19 residues. The J segment lost 5 bases and the V segment lost 6 bases, leaving 18 bases of the junction unmatched. As DNA, the CDR3 is TGTGCCAGCAGCCGGTTTGGGACGGCGGGACTAGCGGGAGCCCACGAGCAGTACTTC. It codes for CASSRFGTAGLAGAHEQYF.

This clonotype was picked up a small number of times. The chain uses TRBV29-1 and TRBJ1-2; 7 bases are a match to TRBD1. Germline values: CDR1 SQVTM, CDR2 ANQGSEA. This CDR3 is built from 14 residues. V was pared by 4 bases and J by 13 bases, with 18 bases of the junction left unmatched. As DNA, the CDR3 is TGCAGCGTTGGTGGTTTGTTTAGGGGGCGAATAGGCACCTTC. The encoded protein is CSVGGLFRGRIGTF.

The chain couples TRBV18 to TRBJ2-7; TRBD2 matches 7 bases. CDR1 KGHSH and CDR2 LQKENI come from the germline V gene. Trimming removed 3 bases from V and 0 bases from J; junction bases left unmatched: 5. This CDR3 has 15 residues. The CDR3 coding sequence is TGTGCCAGCTCACCTACGCGGGGGAGCTCCTACGAGCAGTACTTC. Amino acids: CASSPTRGSSYEQYF.

This clonotype has just a few counts. This chain uses TRBV2 with TRBJ2-1; maybe TRBD1 (5 bases). CDR1 and CDR2 from the germline V gene are SNHLY and FYNNEI. Deletions cut 6 bases from V and 3 bases from J, with 15 bases between. The CDR3 is 15 amino acids. Here the CDR3 reads CASRIAGNGYNEQFF. DNA for the CDR3: TGTGCCAGCAGGATCGCAGGGAACGGCTACAATGAGCAGTTCTTC.

The chain recombines TRBV7-9 with TRBJ2-5; unclear D gene. The CDR3 has 15 amino acids. Germline V gives CDR1 SEHNR, CDR2 FQNEAQ (reference sequence). Trimming shortened V by 1 base and J by 2 bases, and 11 bases separated the two germline ends. The CDR3 DNA follows: TGTGCCAGCAGCTTAGTGGCGCGCCAGCAAGAGACCCAGTACTTC. It translates to CASSLVARQQETQYF.

The rearrangement joins TRBV14 to TRBJ1-3; no clear D. Trimming removed 4 bases from V and 4 bases from J, with 14 bases in between. The germline gives CDR1 SGHDN, CDR2 FVKESK. This CDR3 region has 15 residues. The CDR3 loop reads CASSPHGILGNTIYF. CDR3 nucleotides: TGTGCCAGCAGCCCCCACGGAATACTCGGAAACACCATATATTTT.

This clonotype was counted only a few times. This sequence joins TRBV18 and TRBJ2-1, with 9 bases aligning to TRBD1. Trimming removed 0 bases from V and 0 bases from J; junction bases left unmatched: 12. Germline values: CDR1 KGHSH, CDR2 LQKENI. The CDR3 sequence is 20 residues long. CDR3 sequence (DNA): TGTGCCAGCTCACCACCCCGGGACAGGGCATATGATAGCTCCTACAATGAGCAGTTCTTC. Translated: CASSPPRDRAYDSSYNEQFF.

V is TRBV29-1 and J is TRBJ1-2; no definite D call. The CDR3 covers 12 residues. Germline CDR1 reads SQVTM; CDR2 reads ANQGSEA. V gave up 7 bases and J gave up 4 bases, with 13 bases separating them. In DNA form, the CDR3 reads TGCAGCGCCGCCCGGGGAGGCTATGGCTACACCTTC. Protein product: CSAARGGYGYTF.

The rearrangement links TRBV10-3 to TRBJ2-3, with D possibly matching TRBD2 (5 bases). CDR1 and CDR2 from the germline V gene are ENHRY and SYGVKD. V lost 3 bases and J 5 bases, leaving 12 bases between the germline ends. CDR3 length equals 14 residues. CDR3 bases: TGTGCCATCAGTGATTGGGGAGCCCAAGATACGCAGTATTTT. This encodes CAISDWGAQDTQYF.

This clonotype showed up many times. V usage is TRBV5-1 and J usage is TRBJ1-4; D remains unclear. V shed 0 bases and J shed 5 bases, with 11 bases lying between them. From germline, CDR1 is SGHRS and CDR2 YFSETQ. This CDR3 has 15 residues. The CDR3: CASSLEQPFNEKLFF. The CDR3 DNA reads as TGCGCCAGCAGCTTGGAACAGCCCTTCAATGAAAAACTGTTTTTT. The variable domain in full, completed from reference TRBV5-1 and TRBJ1-4, reads KAGVTQTPRYLIKTRGQQVTLSCSPISGHRSVSWYQQTPGQGLQFLFEYFSETQRNKGNFPGRFSGRQFSNSRSEMNVSTLELGDSALYLCASSLEQPFNEKLFFGSGTQLSVL.